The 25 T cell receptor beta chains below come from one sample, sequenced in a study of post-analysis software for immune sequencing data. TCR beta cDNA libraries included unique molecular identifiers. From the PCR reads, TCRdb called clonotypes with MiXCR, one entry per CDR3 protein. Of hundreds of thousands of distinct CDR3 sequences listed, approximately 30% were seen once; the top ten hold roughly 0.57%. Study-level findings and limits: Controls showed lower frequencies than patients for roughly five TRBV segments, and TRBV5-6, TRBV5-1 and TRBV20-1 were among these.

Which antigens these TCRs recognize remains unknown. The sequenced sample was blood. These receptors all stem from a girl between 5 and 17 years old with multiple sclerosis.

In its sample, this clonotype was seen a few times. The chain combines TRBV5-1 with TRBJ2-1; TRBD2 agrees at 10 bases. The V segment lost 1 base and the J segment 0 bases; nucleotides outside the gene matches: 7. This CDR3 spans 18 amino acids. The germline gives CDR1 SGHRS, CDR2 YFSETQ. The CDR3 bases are TGCGCCAGCAGCTTGTGGACTAGCGGAAAATACTCCTACAATGAGCAGTTCTTC. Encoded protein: CASSLWTSGKYSYNEQFF.

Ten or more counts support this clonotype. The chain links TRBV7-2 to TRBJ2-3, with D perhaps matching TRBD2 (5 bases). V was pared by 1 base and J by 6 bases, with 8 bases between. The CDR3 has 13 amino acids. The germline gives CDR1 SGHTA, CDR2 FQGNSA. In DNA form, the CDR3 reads TGTGCCAGCAGCTTAGGGTCGGGGGATACGCAGTATTTT. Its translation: CASSLGSGDTQYF.

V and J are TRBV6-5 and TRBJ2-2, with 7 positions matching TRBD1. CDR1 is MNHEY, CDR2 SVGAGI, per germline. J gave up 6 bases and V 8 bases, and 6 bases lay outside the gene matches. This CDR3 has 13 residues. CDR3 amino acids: CASGAGGPGELFF. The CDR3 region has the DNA TGTGCCAGCGGGGCAGGGGGACCCGGGGAGCTGTTTTTT.

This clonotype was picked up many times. CDR3 loop: CATSGTGLHEQYF. CDR3 sequence (DNA): TGTGCCACCAGTGGTACAGGGCTGCACGAGCAGTACTTC. The chain links TRBV24-1 to TRBJ2-7; tentative D call: TRBD1 (6 bases). This CDR3 region has 13 residues. The V end was cut by 5 bases, the J end by 5 bases, with 12 bases between. Per the germline V gene, CDR1 is KGHDR and CDR2 is SFDVKD.

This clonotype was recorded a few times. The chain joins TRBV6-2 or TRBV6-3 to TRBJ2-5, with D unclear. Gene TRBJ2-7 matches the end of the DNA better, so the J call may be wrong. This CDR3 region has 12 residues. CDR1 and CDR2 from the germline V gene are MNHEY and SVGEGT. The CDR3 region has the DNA TGTGCCAGCAGTGACTGGGCCGGCGAGCAGTACTTC. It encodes CASSDWAGEQYF.

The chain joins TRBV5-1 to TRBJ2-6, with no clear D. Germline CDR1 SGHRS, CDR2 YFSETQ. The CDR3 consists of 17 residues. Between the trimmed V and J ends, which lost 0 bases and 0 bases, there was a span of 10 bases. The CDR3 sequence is CASSLADRSSGANVLTF. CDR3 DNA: TGCGCCAGCAGCTTGGCCGACCGAAGCTCTGGGGCCAACGTCCTGACTTTC. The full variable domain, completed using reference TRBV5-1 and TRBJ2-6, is KAGVTQTPRYLIKTRGQQVTLSCSPISGHRSVSWYQQTPGQGLQFLFEYFSETQRNKGNFPGRFSGRQFSNSRSEMNVSTLELGDSALYLCASSLADRSSGANVLTFGAGSRLTVL.

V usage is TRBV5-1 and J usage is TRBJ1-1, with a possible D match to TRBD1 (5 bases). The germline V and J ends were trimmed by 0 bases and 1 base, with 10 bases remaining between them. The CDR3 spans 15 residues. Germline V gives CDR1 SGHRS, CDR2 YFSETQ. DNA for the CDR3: TGCGCCAGCAGCTTGGGCGGGGGGGGGAACACTGAAGCTTTCTTT. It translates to CASSLGGGGNTEAFF.

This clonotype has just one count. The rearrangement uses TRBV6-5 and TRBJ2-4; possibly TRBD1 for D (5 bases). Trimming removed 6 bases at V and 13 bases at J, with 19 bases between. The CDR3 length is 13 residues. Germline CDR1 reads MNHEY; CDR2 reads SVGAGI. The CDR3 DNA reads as TGTGCCAGCAGGCCAGGGTTGTTCGATGAGCAGTACTTC. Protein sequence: CASRPGLFDEQYF.

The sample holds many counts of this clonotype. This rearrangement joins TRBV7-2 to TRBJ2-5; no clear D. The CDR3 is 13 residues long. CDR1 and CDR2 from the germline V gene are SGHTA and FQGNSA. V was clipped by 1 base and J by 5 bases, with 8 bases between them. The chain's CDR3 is CASSLVGLETQYF. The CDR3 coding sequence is TGTGCCAGCAGCTTAGTCGGATTGGAGACCCAGTACTTC.

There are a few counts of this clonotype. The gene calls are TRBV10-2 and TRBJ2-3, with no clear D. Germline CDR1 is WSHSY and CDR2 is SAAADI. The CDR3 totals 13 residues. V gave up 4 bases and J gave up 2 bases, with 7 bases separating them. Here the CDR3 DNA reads TGCGCCAGCAGTGGCAGCGCCACAGATACGCAGTATTTT. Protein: CASSGSATDTQYF.

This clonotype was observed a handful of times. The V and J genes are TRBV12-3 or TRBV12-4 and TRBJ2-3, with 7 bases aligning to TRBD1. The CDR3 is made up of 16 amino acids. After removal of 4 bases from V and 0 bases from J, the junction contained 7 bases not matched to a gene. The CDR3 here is CASSSLTGPSTDTQYF. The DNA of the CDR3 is TGTGCCAGCAGTTCCCTGACAGGGCCCAGCACAGATACGCAGTATTTT.

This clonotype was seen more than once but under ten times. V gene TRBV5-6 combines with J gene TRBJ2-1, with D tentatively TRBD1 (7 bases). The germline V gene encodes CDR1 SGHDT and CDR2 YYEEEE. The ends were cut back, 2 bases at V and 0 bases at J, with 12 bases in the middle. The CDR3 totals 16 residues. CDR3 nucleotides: TGTGCCAGCAGCTTCTTGCAGGGGGGCTCCTACAATGAGCAGTTCTTC. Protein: CASSFLQGGSYNEQFF. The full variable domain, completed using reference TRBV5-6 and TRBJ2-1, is DAGVTQSPTHLIKTRGQQVTLRCSPKSGHDTVSWYQQALGQGPQFIFQYYEEEERQRGNFPDRFSGHQFPNYSSELNVNALLLGDSALYLCASSFLQGGSYNEQFFGPGTRLTVL.

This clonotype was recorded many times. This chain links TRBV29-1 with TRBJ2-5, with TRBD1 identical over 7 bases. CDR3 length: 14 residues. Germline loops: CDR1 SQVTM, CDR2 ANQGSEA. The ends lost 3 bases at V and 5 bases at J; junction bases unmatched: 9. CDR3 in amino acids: CSVERTGRGETQYF. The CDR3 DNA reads TGCAGCGTTGAGAGGACAGGTCGTGGGGAGACCCAGTACTTC.

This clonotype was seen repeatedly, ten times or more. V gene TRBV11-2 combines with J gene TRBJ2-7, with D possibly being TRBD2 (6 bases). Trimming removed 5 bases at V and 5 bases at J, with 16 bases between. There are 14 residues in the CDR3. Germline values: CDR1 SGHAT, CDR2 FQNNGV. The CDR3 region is CASSPAGRAHEQYF. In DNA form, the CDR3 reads TGTGCCAGCAGCCCGGCGGGACGGGCGCACGAGCAGTACTTC.

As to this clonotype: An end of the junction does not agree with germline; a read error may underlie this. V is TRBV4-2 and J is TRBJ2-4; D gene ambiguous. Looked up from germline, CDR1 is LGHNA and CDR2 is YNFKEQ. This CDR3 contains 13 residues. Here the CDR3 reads CAGSQDRISIQYF. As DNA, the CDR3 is TGTGCCGGCAGCCAAGATCGAATTTCCATTCAGTACTTC.

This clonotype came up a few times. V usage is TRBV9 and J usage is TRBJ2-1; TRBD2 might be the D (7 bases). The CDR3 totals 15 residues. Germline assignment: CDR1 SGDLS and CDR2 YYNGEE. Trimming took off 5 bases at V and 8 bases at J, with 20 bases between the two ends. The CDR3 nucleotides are TGTGCCAGCAGTATGGGGGCCAGCGGGATACATGAGCAGTTCTTC. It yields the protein CASSMGASGIHEQFF.

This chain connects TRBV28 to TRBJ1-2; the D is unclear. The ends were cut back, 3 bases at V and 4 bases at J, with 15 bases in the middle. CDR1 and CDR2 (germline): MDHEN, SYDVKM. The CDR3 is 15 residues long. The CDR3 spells CASSFGDEGGYGYTF. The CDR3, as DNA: TGTGCCAGCAGTTTTGGGGATGAGGGTGGCTATGGCTACACCTTC.

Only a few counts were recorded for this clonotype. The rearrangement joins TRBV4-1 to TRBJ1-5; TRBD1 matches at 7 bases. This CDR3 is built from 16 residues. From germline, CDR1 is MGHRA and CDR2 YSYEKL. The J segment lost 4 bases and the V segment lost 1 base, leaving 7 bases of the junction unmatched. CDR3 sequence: CASSQVFQGGNQPQHF. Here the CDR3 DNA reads TGCGCCAGCAGCCAAGTGTTTCAGGGGGGAAATCAGCCCCAGCATTTT.

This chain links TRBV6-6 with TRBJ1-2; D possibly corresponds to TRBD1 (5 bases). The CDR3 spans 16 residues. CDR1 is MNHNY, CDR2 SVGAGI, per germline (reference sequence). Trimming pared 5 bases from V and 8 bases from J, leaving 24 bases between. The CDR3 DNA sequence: TGTGCCAGCAGTCGTTCCGGGACGAAAAACAACGGGGGCTACACCTTC. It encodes CASSRSGTKNNGGYTF.

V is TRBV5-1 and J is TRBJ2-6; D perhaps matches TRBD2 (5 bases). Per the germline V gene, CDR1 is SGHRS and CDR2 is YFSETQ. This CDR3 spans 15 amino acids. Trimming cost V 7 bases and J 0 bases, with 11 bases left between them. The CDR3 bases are TGCGCCAGCCGTGGAGGAACCTCTGGGGCCAACGTCCTGACTTTC. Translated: CASRGGTSGANVLTF.

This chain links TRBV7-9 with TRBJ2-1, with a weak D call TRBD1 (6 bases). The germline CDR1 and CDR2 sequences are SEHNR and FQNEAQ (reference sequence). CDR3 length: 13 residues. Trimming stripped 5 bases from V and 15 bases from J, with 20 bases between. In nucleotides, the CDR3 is TGTGCCAGCAGCCCAGGGACAATGGCGTCATGGTTCTTC. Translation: CASSPGTMASWFF.

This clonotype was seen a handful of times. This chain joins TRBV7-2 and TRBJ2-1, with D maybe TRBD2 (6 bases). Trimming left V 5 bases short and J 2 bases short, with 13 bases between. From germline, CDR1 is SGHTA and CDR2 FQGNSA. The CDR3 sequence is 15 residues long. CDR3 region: CASSPSAGPYNEQFF. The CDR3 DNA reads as TGTGCCAGCAGCCCCTCTGCGGGGCCCTACAATGAGCAGTTCTTC.

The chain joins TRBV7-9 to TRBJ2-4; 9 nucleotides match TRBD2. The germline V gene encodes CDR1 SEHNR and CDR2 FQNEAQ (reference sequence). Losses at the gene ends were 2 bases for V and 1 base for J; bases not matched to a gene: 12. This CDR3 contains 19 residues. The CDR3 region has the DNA TGTGCCAGCAGCTTACTTCCAGCGGGAGGCCTCTCCGCCAAAAACATTCAGTACTTC. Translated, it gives CASSLLPAGGLSAKNIQYF.

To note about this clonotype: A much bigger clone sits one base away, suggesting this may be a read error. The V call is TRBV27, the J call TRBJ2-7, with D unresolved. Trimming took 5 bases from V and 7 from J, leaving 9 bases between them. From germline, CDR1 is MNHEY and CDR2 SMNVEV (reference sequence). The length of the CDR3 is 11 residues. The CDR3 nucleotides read TGTGCCAGCAGTCGATGGAGAGAGCAGTACTTC. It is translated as CASSRWREQYF.

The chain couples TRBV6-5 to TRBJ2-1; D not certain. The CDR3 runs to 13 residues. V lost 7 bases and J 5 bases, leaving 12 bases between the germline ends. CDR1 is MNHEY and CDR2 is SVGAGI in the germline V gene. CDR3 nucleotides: TGTGCCAGCAACCTCCTTGGAGACAATGAGCAGTTCTTC. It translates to CASNLLGDNEQFF.